This is a list of T cell receptor beta chains from one sample in a study of cytotoxic CD8 clonotypes in ibrutinib-treated CLL. Sequenced by immunoSEQ multiplex PCR; TCRdb stores in-frame clones only, minus some. The data contain 35,000 to 50,000 clones, roughly three quarters of them singletons. The material sequenced was PBMCs, taken after 12 months of ibrutinib treatment. All receptors derive from a human donor with chronic lymphocytic leukemia. Both conserved end residues are part of each CDR3. Each record gives: D gene, clone size, J gene, V gene, CDR3 protein, CDR3 DNA. D genes are given only for firm matches. The listing skips clone size in some rows; elsewhere it reads once, few, many or a size class.

D: TRBD1; size: once; J: TRBJ1-1; V: TRBV5-4; CDR3: CASSLATGTEAFF; DNA: TGTGCCAGCAGCTTGGCGACAGGGACAGAAGCTTTCTTT
D: TRBD2; size: NA; J: TRBJ2-2; V: TRBV7-7; CDR3: CASRSAGGANTGELFF; DNA: TGTGCCAGCAGGAGCGCGGGGGGAGCGAACACCGGGGAGCTGTTTTTT
D: NA; size: NA; J: TRBJ1-1; V: TRBV7-3; CDR3: CASSGGQNTEAFF; DNA: TGTGCCAGCAGCGGAGGACAGAACACTGAAGCTTTCTTT
D: NA; size: NA; J: TRBJ2-7; V: TRBV7-9; CDR3: CASSLPGLPRQYF; DNA: TGTGCCAGCAGCTTACCGGGACTCCCTCGGCAGTACTTC
D: TRBD2; size: NA; J: TRBJ2-3; V: TRBV2; CDR3: CASSVVESGSSGTQYF; DNA: TGTGCCAGCAGTGTGGTTGAGAGCGGGAGTAGTGGTACGCAGTATTTT
D: TRBD2; size: NA; J: TRBJ2-7; V: TRBV6-5; CDR3: CASSYSVSGIYEQYF; DNA: TGTGCCAGCAGTTACTCGGTTAGCGGGATCTACGAGCAGTACTTC
D: NA; size: NA; J: TRBJ2-7; V: TRBV5-1; CDR3: CASSLAANRLNEQYF; DNA: TGCGCCAGCAGCTTGGCCGCGAATAGATTGAACGAGCAGTACTTC
D: TRBD1; size: once; J: TRBJ2-2; V: TRBV19; CDR3: CASRAGGANTGELFF; DNA: TGTGCCAGTAGGGCAGGGGGCGCGAACACCGGGGAGCTGTTTTTT
D: NA; size: few; J: TRBJ1-4; V: TRBV11-3; CDR3: CASSLGSEKLFF; DNA: TGTGCCAGCAGCTTAGGGAGTGAAAAACTGTTTTTT
D: NA; size: NA; J: TRBJ2-7; V: TRBV29-1; CDR3: CSVDRVLYEQYF; DNA: TGCAGCGTTGACAGGGTTCTTTACGAGCAGTACTTC
D: TRBD1; size: NA; J: TRBJ2-2; V: TRBV4-1; CDR3: CASSQGGQAGPNTGELFF; DNA: TGCGCCAGCAGCCAGGGGGGACAGGCCGGGCCGAACACCGGGGAGCTGTTTTTT
D: NA; size: NA; J: TRBJ2-5; V: TRBV5-6; CDR3: CASSLGPGPETQYF; DNA: TGTGCCAGCAGCTTGGGTCCAGGGCCAGAGACCCAGTACTTC
D: TRBD2; size: NA; J: TRBJ2-7; V: TRBV27; CDR3: CASSPGLAGVYEQYF; DNA: TGTGCCAGCAGCCCAGGACTAGCGGGAGTCTACGAGCAGTACTTC
D: NA; size: NA; J: TRBJ2-3; V: TRBV28; CDR3: CASSSTGTTDTQYF; DNA: TGTGCCAGCAGCAGCACAGGGACCACAGATACGCAGTATTTT
D: NA; size: NA; J: TRBJ2-7; V: TRBV10-3; CDR3: CAASGEGTYEQYF; DNA: TGTGCCGCCTCAGGCGAGGGGACCTACGAGCAGTACTTC
D: TRBD2; size: few; J: TRBJ2-7; V: TRBV19; CDR3: CASSIVARENYEQYF; DNA: TGTGCCAGTAGTATAGTGGCGCGGGAGAACTACGAGCAGTACTTC
D: TRBD1; size: once; J: TRBJ1-1; V: TRBV30; CDR3: CAWSRIGQGADTEAFF; DNA: TGTGCCTGGAGCCGCATTGGACAGGGGGCTGACACTGAAGCTTTCTTT
D: NA; size: few; J: TRBJ2-3; V: TRBV23-1; CDR3: CASSHMQGSTDTQYF; DNA: TGCGCCAGCAGTCATATGCAGGGCTCCACAGATACGCAGTATTTT
D: NA; size: NA; J: TRBJ2-1; V: TRBV2; CDR3: CASSPIDSRSEQFF; DNA: TGTGCCAGCAGTCCCATCGATTCGCGGAGTGAGCAGTTCTTC
D: NA; size: NA; J: TRBJ2-7; V: TRBV20-1; CDR3: CSAGRYDEQYF; DNA: TGCAGTGCTGGAAGGTACGACGAGCAGTACTTC
D: NA; size: NA; J: TRBJ1-2; V: TRBV4-3; CDR3: CASSPSLSDEGIRGYTF; DNA: TGCGCCAGCAGCCCCTCCCTCTCGGACGAGGGAATCCGAGGCTACACCTTC
D: NA; size: NA; J: TRBJ1-1; V: TRBV15; CDR3: CATSKGQSEAFF; DNA: TGTGCCACCAGCAAAGGACAGAGTGAAGCTTTCTTT
D: NA; size: NA; J: TRBJ2-1; V: TRBV6-4; CDR3: CASSDTEGLRGNEQFF; DNA: TGTGCCAGCAGTGACACTGAAGGTTTACGTGGCAATGAGCAGTTCTTC
D: TRBD2; size: NA; J: TRBJ2-1; V: TRBV6-4; CDR3: CASSPGLAANEQFF; DNA: TGTGCCAGCAGTCCGGGACTAGCGGCCAATGAGCAGTTCTTC
D: TRBD1; size: NA; J: TRBJ1-2; V: TRBV28; CDR3: CASSSPGTGTYGYTF; DNA: TGTGCCAGCAGTTCCCCCGGGACAGGGACCTATGGCTACACCTTC
D: NA; size: NA; J: TRBJ2-7; V: TRBV6-1; CDR3: CASSERGGPRLLEQYF; DNA: TGTGCCAGCAGTGAACGTGGCGGACCCCGTCTCCTCGAGCAGTACTTC
D: NA; size: NA; J: TRBJ1-1; V: TRBV25-1; CDR3: CASSESLGLGAEAFF; DNA: TGTGCCAGCAGTGAATCGTTAGGGTTAGGGGCTGAAGCTTTCTTT
D: NA; size: NA; J: TRBJ2-3; V: TRBV30; CDR3: CAWSVPDTQYF; DNA: TGTGCCTGGAGTGTGCCAGATACGCAGTATTTT
D: NA; size: NA; J: TRBJ2-5; V: TRBV28; CDR3: CASSLRAGQETQYF; DNA: TGTGCCAGCAGTTTAAGGGCAGGGCAAGAGACCCAGTACTTC
D: TRBD1; size: NA; J: TRBJ2-7; V: TRBV7-2; CDR3: CASAGTGRSEQYF; DNA: TGTGCCAGCGCCGGGACAGGGCGCTCCGAGCAGTACTTC
D: TRBD2; size: once; J: TRBJ2-1; V: TRBV10-3; CDR3: CAISESGLAGVEQFF; DNA: TGTGCCATCAGTGAGTCGGGACTAGCGGGAGTTGAGCAGTTCTTC
D: TRBD2; size: NA; J: TRBJ2-1; V: TRBV5-1; CDR3: CASSVRGAYNEQFF; DNA: TGCGCCAGCAGCGTTCGGGGGGCCTACAATGAGCAGTTCTTC
D: TRBD2; size: NA; J: TRBJ2-1; V: TRBV19; CDR3: CASSMVTSGRYNEQFF; DNA: TGTGCCAGTAGTATGGTGACTAGCGGGAGGTACAATGAGCAGTTCTTC
D: NA; size: NA; J: TRBJ2-1; V: TRBV30; CDR3: CAWSVRIDNEQFF; DNA: TGTGCCTGGAGTGTTCGGATCGACAATGAGCAGTTCTTC
D: TRBD2; size: NA; J: TRBJ2-1; V: TRBV6-4; CDR3: CASSFRDYPHNEQFF; DNA: TGTGCCAGCAGTTTTAGGGACTACCCCCACAATGAGCAGTTCTTC
D: NA; size: NA; J: TRBJ2-5; V: TRBV19; CDR3: CASSIGSSGVQETQYF; DNA: TGTGCCAGTAGTATCGGAAGTAGCGGAGTCCAAGAGACCCAGTACTTC
D: TRBD2; size: few; J: TRBJ2-2; V: TRBV5-8; CDR3: CASSFGTSPTGELFF; DNA: TGTGCCAGCAGCTTCGGGACTAGCCCCACCGGGGAGCTGTTTTTT
D: TRBD2; size: NA; J: TRBJ2-2; V: TRBV10-1; CDR3: CASGDGRVTGELFF; DNA: TGCGCCAGCGGAGACGGGAGGGTCACCGGGGAGCTGTTTTTT
D: TRBD2; size: NA; J: TRBJ2-3; V: TRBV5-4; CDR3: CASSSGLAVPGDTQYF; DNA: TGTGCCAGCAGCTCGGGACTAGCGGTCCCTGGGGATACGCAGTATTTT
D: TRBD2; size: NA; J: TRBJ2-1; V: TRBV19; CDR3: CASSIVGGRAHNEQFF; DNA: TGTGCCAGTAGTATCGTGGGCGGGAGGGCTCACAATGAGCAGTTCTTC
D: NA; size: medium-sized; J: TRBJ2-2; V: TRBV5-6; CDR3: CASSLWRRSMNTGELFF; DNA: TGTGCCAGCAGCTTATGGCGACGGAGCATGAACACCGGGGAGCTGTTTTTT
D: NA; size: NA; J: TRBJ1-2; V: TRBV6-5; CDR3: CASSYFDRSNYGYTF; DNA: TGTGCCAGCAGTTACTTTGACAGGAGTAACTATGGCTACACCTTC
D: NA; size: NA; J: TRBJ2-2; V: TRBV5-4; CDR3: CASSTSDSLTTGELFF; DNA: TGTGCCAGCAGCACCTCGGACAGCTTAACCACCGGGGAGCTGTTTTTT
D: TRBD1; size: NA; J: TRBJ1-2; V: TRBV28; CDR3: CASTIPGTGYGYTF; DNA: TGTGCCAGCACCATCCCCGGGACAGGCTATGGCTACACCTTC
D: NA; size: NA; J: TRBJ2-5; V: TRBV30; CDR3: CAWMRRVAETQYF; DNA: TGTGCCTGGATGAGGAGGGTCGCAGAGACCCAGTACTTC
D: NA; size: NA; J: TRBJ2-4; V: TRBV4-3; CDR3: CASSQDRGAQNIQYF; DNA: TGCGCCAGCAGCCAAGATCGGGGGGCCCAAAACATTCAGTACTTC
D: TRBD1; size: NA; J: TRBJ2-7; V: TRBV7-9; CDR3: CASSLPDRASYEQYF; DNA: TGTGCCAGCAGCCTACCGGACAGGGCCTCCTACGAGCAGTACTTC
D: TRBD2; size: NA; J: TRBJ2-1; V: TRBV5-1; CDR3: CASSLLSSGSSYNEQFF; DNA: TGCGCCAGCAGCTTGTTGTCTAGCGGATCGTCCTACAATGAGCAGTTCTTC
D: NA; size: few; J: TRBJ2-7; V: TRBV10-1; CDR3: CASSEQVLSYEQYF; DNA: TGCGCCAGCAGTGAGCAAGTACTCTCCTACGAGCAGTACTTC
D: TRBD1; size: NA; J: TRBJ1-5; V: TRBV19; CDR3: CASSETSGGLQPQHF; DNA: TGTGCCAGTAGTGAAACATCAGGGGGCCTTCAGCCCCAGCATTTT
D: TRBD2; size: NA; J: TRBJ2-7; V: TRBV5-4; CDR3: CASSSMGAGNLYEQYF; DNA: TGTGCCAGCAGCTCTATGGGAGCGGGAAATTTATACGAGCAGTACTTC
D: NA; size: NA; J: TRBJ2-1; V: TRBV7-9; CDR3: CASSSLGSPYNEQFF; DNA: TGTGCCAGCAGCTCCTTGGGGAGCCCGTACAATGAGCAGTTCTTC
D: TRBD2; size: few; J: TRBJ2-2; V: TRBV6-4; CDR3: CASSEVAGDTGELFF; DNA: TGTGCCAGCAGTGAAGTAGCGGGAGACACCGGGGAGCTGTTTTTT
D: NA; size: NA; J: TRBJ2-3; V: TRBV5-1; CDR3: CASSLEGRVLISTDTQYF; DNA: TGCGCCAGCAGCTTGGAAGGCAGGGTGCTAATAAGCACAGATACGCAGTATTTT
D: NA; size: NA; J: TRBJ2-2; V: TRBV14; CDR3: CASSQELGNTGELFF; DNA: TGTGCCAGCAGCCAAGAACTTGGGAACACCGGGGAGCTGTTTTTT
D: TRBD1; size: NA; J: TRBJ1-2; V: TRBV2; CDR3: CASSEAAGGYGYTF; DNA: TGTGCCAGCAGTGAAGCGGCAGGGGGCTATGGCTACACCTTC
D: TRBD2; size: NA; J: TRBJ2-7; V: TRBV19; CDR3: CASSPRLAVSSYEQYF; DNA: TGTGCCAGTAGTCCCAGACTAGCGGTTAGCTCCTACGAGCAGTACTTC